This TCR beta chain was captured in a study of blood T cell repertoires in COVID-19. Study-level background: T cells, B-cell-depleted T cells, or PBMCs provided the cDNA or gDNA that served as material.

In the original processing: Reference gene primer amplification yielded estimated nucleated cell counts. Profiling relied on immunoSEQ multiplex PCR, and the TCRdb table lists in-frame clones only, not all of them. V, J and clone size were drawn from that table, and D and trimming were deduced from the DNA. This sample has approximately 100,000 clones, with roughly 85% found just once. J gave up 8 bases and V 2 bases, and 6 bases lay outside the gene matches. In germline, CDR1 is SGHNT, CDR2 YYREEE (reference sequence). The CDR3 runs 13 residues. The sequence came from a woman aged 65 to 85 with active or convalescent COVID-19. The sequenced sample consisted of peripheral blood. The V gene is TRBV5-4, the J gene TRBJ1-1, with TRBD1 matching 7 bases. The CDR3 here is CASSFDSDREAFF. As DNA, the CDR3 is TGTGCCAGCAGCTTCGATTCGGACAGGGAAGCTTTCTTT.